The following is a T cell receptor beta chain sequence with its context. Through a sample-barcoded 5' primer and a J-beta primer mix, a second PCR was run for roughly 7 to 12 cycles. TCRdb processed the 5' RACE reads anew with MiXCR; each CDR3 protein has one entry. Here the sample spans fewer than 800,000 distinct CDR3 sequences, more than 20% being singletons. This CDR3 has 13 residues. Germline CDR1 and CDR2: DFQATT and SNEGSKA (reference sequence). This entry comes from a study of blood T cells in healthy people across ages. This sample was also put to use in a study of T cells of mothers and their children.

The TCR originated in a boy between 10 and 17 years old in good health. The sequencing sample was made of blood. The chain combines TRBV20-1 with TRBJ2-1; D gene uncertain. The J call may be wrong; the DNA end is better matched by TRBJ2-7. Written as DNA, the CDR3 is TGCAGTGCTAGAGAGACGGCTCGATACGAGCAGTACTTC. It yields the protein CSARETARYEQYF.